This paragraph reports one T cell receptor beta chain. Its cognate antigen is unknown. Before the COVID-19 pandemic, during about 2010-2019, CD4+ T cells were taken from unexposed donors. CD4+ T cells were isolated from the cells after 10 days of culture. As cell numbers allowed, unexposed-donor CD4+ T cells faced SARS-CoV-2 S/N and four cold-coronavirus spikes. This entry is derived from a study of CD4 T cells in relation to SARS-CoV-2 and coronaviruses. Whole-study context: After around 10 days of antigen culture, PBMC TCR beta CDR3s were sequenced.

The assay was immunoSEQ multiplex PCR, and TCRdb's table has in-frame clones only and misses some. The profile shows approximately 16,000 clones, over 75% of them singletons. The CDR3 spans 12 residues. V was clipped by 1 base and J by 4 bases, with 5 bases between them. Per germline, CDR1 SEHNR and CDR2 FQNEAQ (reference sequence). Study-level points and caveats: No donor gave both pre-pandemic and post-infection samples. This crossreactivity analysis covered spike protein alone, no other viral proteins.

The chain links TRBV7-9 to TRBJ2-7; D remains unclear. The specimen was CD4+ T cells from PBMCs, cultured in vitro. This receptor was identified in a human donor in good health. This chain's CDR3 is CASSLERYEQYF. The CDR3 DNA is TGTGCCAGCAGCTTAGAGAGGTACGAGCAGTACTTC. Looking up the rest from reference TRBV7-9 and TRBJ2-7 gives the full variable domain: DTGVSQNPRHKITKRGQNVTFRCDPISEHNRLYWYRQTLGQGPEFLTYFQNEAQLEKSRLLSDRFSAERPKGSFSTLEIQRTEQGDSAMYLCASSLERYEQYFGPGTRLTVT.